The rows below give T cell receptor beta chains drawn from one sample of a study of blood T cell repertoires in COVID-19. Assay: immunoSEQ multiplex PCR; the TCRdb copy retains only in-frame clones and omits some. The table has over 120,000 clones, around 84% seen once; the top ten hold roughly 2.7%. The sample taken for sequencing was peripheral blood. The source of these receptors is a human donor with acute or convalescent COVID-19. The donor label of this sample is uncertain. The CDR3 runs from the conserved cysteine through the conserved F or W. Each record gives: D gene, clone size, CDR3 length, V gene, J gene, CDR3 DNA, CDR3 protein. D genes are given only for firm matches. The size of a clone is reported for some rows only, either as once, few or many, or as a class for expanded clones.

TRBD1,once,15,TRBV13,TRBJ1-3,TGTGCCAGCAGACCGCGGGACAGCTCTGGAAACACCATATATTTT,CASRPRDSSGNTIYF
TRBD2,NA,17,TRBV2,TRBJ2-3,TGTGCCAGCAGTGTAAGACTGGCGGGAGGCTTCGCAGATACGCAGTATTTT,CASSVRLAGGFADTQYF
TRBD1,NA,13,TRBV19,TRBJ1-5,TGTGCCAGTAGTGGGACAGGCAATCAGCCCCAGCATTTT,CASSGTGNQPQHF
NA,NA,15,TRBV11-2,TRBJ2-5,TGTGCCAGCAGCTTAGGGTCAGGGCCTCAAGAGACCCAGTACTTC,CASSLGSGPQETQYF
TRBD1,few,14,TRBV5-4,TRBJ2-2,TGTGCCAGCAGGACAGGGATTAACACCGGGGAGCTGTTTTTT,CASRTGINTGELFF
NA,few,13,TRBV6-5,TRBJ1-6,TGTGCCAGCGAAGGGAGTCATAATTCACCCCTCCACTTT,CASEGSHNSPLHF
TRBD1,NA,14,TRBV20-1,TRBJ2-4,TGCAGTGCTAGTACTTCGGCAGGGGGCAACATTCAGTACTTC,CSASTSAGGNIQYF
TRBD1,NA,16,TRBV7-6,TRBJ1-6,TGTGCCAGCAGCTTAGCTGTGCAGGGGGATAATTCACCCCTCCACTTT,CASSLAVQGDNSPLHF
NA,few,16,TRBV6-5,TRBJ2-3,TGTGCCAGCAGTTACTCGGGGAGAACTAGCACAGATACGCAGTATTTT,CASSYSGRTSTDTQYF
TRBD2,NA,17,TRBV6-1,TRBJ2-1,TGTGCCAGCAGTGCGCTCTACACTAGCGGGATAAACAATGAGCAGTTCTTC,CASSALYTSGINNEQFF
NA,NA,13,TRBV12-3/TRBV12-4,TRBJ1-4,TGTGCCAGCAGTTTCAGGGGAGGGGAAAAACTGTTTTTT,CASSFRGGEKLFF
NA,once,14,TRBV5-1,TRBJ2-2,TGCGCCAGCAGCTTGGAAAGGGGAACCGGGGAGCTGTTTTTT,CASSLERGTGELFF
TRBD1,NA,16,TRBV18,TRBJ2-7,TGTGCCAGCTCACCGCCCGACAGGGTGGGCTCCTACGAGCAGTACTTC,CASSPPDRVGSYEQYF
NA,NA,13,TRBV19,TRBJ1-1,TGTGCCAGTAGTCGTACAGGGCTGACTGAAGCTTTCTTT,CASSRTGLTEAFF
NA,NA,14,TRBV7-9,TRBJ1-2,TGTGCCAGCAGCTTAGAACAGGCTTTCTATGGCTACACCTTC,CASSLEQAFYGYTF
NA,NA,13,TRBV7-2,TRBJ2-2,TGTGCCAGCAGCTTTTATAACACCGGGGAGCTGTTTTTT,CASSFYNTGELFF
NA,NA,14,TRBV6-2/TRBV6-3,TRBJ1-1,TGTGCCAGCAGCCCGAGAAGGAGCAACACTGAAGCTTTCTTT,CASSPRRSNTEAFF
NA,NA,16,TRBV11-3,TRBJ1-1,TGTGCCAGCAGCTTAGGCGGGGGACGCATGAACACTGAAGCTTTCTTT,CASSLGGGRMNTEAFF
NA,NA,13,TRBV24-1,TRBJ1-2,TGTGCCACCAGAGCATCGGGGGTCGGGGGCTACACCTTC,CATRASGVGGYTF
TRBD1,NA,17,TRBV6-2/TRBV6-3,TRBJ1-5,TGTGCCAGCAGTTCAACGACAGGGGTTTATAGCAATCAGCCCCAGCATTTT,CASSSTTGVYSNQPQHF